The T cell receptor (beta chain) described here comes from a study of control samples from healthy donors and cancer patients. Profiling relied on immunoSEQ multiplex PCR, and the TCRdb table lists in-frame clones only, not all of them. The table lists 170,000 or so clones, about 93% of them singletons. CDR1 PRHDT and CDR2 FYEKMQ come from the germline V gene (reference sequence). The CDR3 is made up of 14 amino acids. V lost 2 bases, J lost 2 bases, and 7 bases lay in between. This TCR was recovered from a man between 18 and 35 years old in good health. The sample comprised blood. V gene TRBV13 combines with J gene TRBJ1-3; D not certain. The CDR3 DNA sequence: TGTGCCAGCAGCTTAAGGTCTCCTGGAAACACCATATATTTT. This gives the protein CASSLRSPGNTIYF.